A selection of T cell receptor beta chains follows, all from one sample in a study of beta chain features in type 1 diabetes. TCRdb's copy holds only in-frame clones and misses some; the assay was immunoSEQ multiplex PCR. The repertoire holds a few hundred thousand clones, with more than 11% as singletons. Sequenced sample: naive CD4+ T cells from blood. The receptors here all came from a man younger than 45 in good health. Both conserved end residues are part of each CDR3. D genes are given only for firm matches. Clone size appears in some rows only: once, few, many, or a class for an expanded clone.

abundance	j_gene	v_gene	d_gene	CDR3nt	CDR3aa
.	TRBJ2-5	TRBV20-1	.	TGCAGTGCTAGATCGGGGGAGACCCAGTACTTC	CSARSGETQYF
few	TRBJ2-5	TRBV10-3	TRBD2	TGTGCCATCAGGGGGACTAGCGGGGTAAGCGGAGAGACCCAGTACTTC	CAIRGTSGVSGETQYF
few	TRBJ2-1	TRBV7-9	TRBD2	TGTGCCAGCAGCTTAGTTGCGGGAGGGCCTAGGGATGAGCAGTTCTTC	CASSLVAGGPRDEQFF
.	TRBJ1-1	TRBV4-1	.	TGCGCCAGCAGGGAGGGTTACTCCACTGAAGCTTTCTTT	CASREGYSTEAFF
few	TRBJ1-4	TRBV2	.	TGTGCCAGCAGTGAAGTCCGTGAAAAACTGTTTTTT	CASSEVREKLFF
.	TRBJ2-3	TRBV2	TRBD2	TGTGCCAGCAGTGAAAGCGGACTAGCGGGAGTCACAGATACGCAGTATTTT	CASSESGLAGVTDTQYF
many	TRBJ2-1	TRBV9	.	TGTGCCAGCAGCGCATCGACAGGAGCCATGTACAATGAGCAGTTCTTC	CASSASTGAMYNEQFF
few	TRBJ2-6	TRBV5-4	.	TGTGCCAGCAGCTTGTCAGGGCCCTCGGGGGCCAACGTCCTGACTTTC	CASSLSGPSGANVLTF
few	TRBJ2-1	TRBV29-1	.	TGCAGCGTTGATAAACCTAACAGGGACCGGTTCTTC	CSVDKPNRDRFF
.	TRBJ2-7	TRBV14	TRBD1	TGTGCCAGCAGCCAAACACAGGGGATCGGCGAGCAGTACTTC	CASSQTQGIGEQYF
.	TRBJ1-4	TRBV4-1	TRBD1	TGCGCCAGCAGCCAACCGGGACAGGGGCTTGCAACTAATGAAAAACTGTTTTTT	CASSQPGQGLATNEKLFF
.	TRBJ2-3	TRBV15	TRBD1	TGTGCCACCAGCAGGCCAAGGACAGGGGAGAGCACAGATACGCAGTATTTT	CATSRPRTGESTDTQYF
.	TRBJ2-5	TRBV2	.	TGTGCCAGCAGTGGGGACTTGTGGGAGACCCAGTACTTC	CASSGDLWETQYF
.	TRBJ2-4	TRBV7-8	.	TGTGCCAGCAGCAGGGGGGCCAAAAACATTCAGTACTTC	CASSRGAKNIQYF
few	TRBJ2-5	TRBV7-3	.	TGTGCCAGCAGCCCAAACCCCCGGGAGACCCAGTACTTC	CASSPNPRETQYF